This T cell receptor (beta chain) was obtained from a study of beta chain features in type 1 diabetes. Regarding the study as a whole: Compared with healthy donors, patients appeared to share more similar naive, central memory and regulatory TCRB repertoires. These data did not resolve whether HLA type affects TCRB rearrangement. In patients and controls equally, PCR might favor templates that are shorter.

Trimming cost V 4 bases and J 5 bases; bases outside gene matches: 7. Germline loops: CDR1 SEHNR, CDR2 FQNEAQ (reference sequence). There are 15 residues in the CDR3. CD45RO/CCR7/CD25/CD127/CD95/CD27 sorting isolated CD4+ naive, central memory, regulatory and stem cell-like memory cells. Points on this clone: Its antigen is currently unknown.

Sequenced material consisted of expressed TCRB transcripts (all of the isolated RNA was reverse transcribed). Profiled with immunoSEQ multiplex PCR; TCRdb holds only in-frame clones, not every one. The sample carries roughly 250,000 clones, about 10% recorded once. This rearrangement joins TRBV7-9 to TRBJ2-3; TRBD2 matches at 9 bases. Source material: naive CD4+ T cells from blood. The source of this sequence is a woman between 18 and 30 years old in good health. CDR3 nucleotides: TGTGCCAGCAGCTCTGCCGGGACTAGCTTAGATACGCAGTATTTT. Its translation is CASSSAGTSLDTQYF.